This record looks at one T cell receptor (beta chain) sequence and its context. This clonotype came up a few times. This receptor's antigen is unknown. Qualities for individual bases were not recorded, and no much larger clone is one base off. TCRdb lists the instrument as Illumina NovaSeq 6000. cDNA libraries for TCRalpha and TCRbeta were prepared by 5'RACE using constant-segment primers, with sample barcodes and unique molecular identifiers added. RNA was extracted from every sample with Trizol reagent. Amplification of the libraries took two PCR steps, and the second step added a second sample barcode plus Illumina TruSeq adapters. The libraries were sequenced on an Illumina NovaSeq using 2 x 150 bp paired-end reads. In the source study's methods: The reads were demultiplexed and collapsed into UMI-guided consensus sequences using migec v1.2.7. Using mixcr v2.1.11, UMI consensuses were aligned to TRA and TRB V and J templates and then assembled into clonotypes. A clonotype was counted as expanded or contracted only when both edgeR and NoisET called the clonotype significant, with the noise models trained on biological replicates. For edgeR calls, the thresholds were a false discovery rate-adjusted p below 0.01 and a log2 fold-change of 1. As an exploratory analysis of dynamics, max-normalized trajectories of the 1000 most abundant clonotypes were examined with PCA combined with hierarchical clustering. Separately sequenced CD4+ and CD8+ repertoires were used to assign a CD4 or CD8 phenotype to each responding clone. Using fastp at Q25 and MiXCR, TCRdb reprocessed the public reads and kept productive beta chains. Every entry covers one CDR3 protein and lists the most common genes and DNA from its rows. The V and J calls here are based on TCRdb, not the publication. Present in this sample are more than 75,000 distinct CDR3 sequences, 25% of which were seen just once. The ten biggest clones cover roughly 40% of the sample.

These data originate in a study of T-cell memory formation after mild COVID-19 (TCRdb year 2021). With respect to the entire study: TCR sequence clusters from the two donors were largely donor specific. Two young, previously healthy adult volunteers, one female and one male, were included in the cohort. In a couple of donors, T-cell clones that expanded and contracted after mild COVID-19 were followed by sequencing TCRalpha and TCRbeta repertoires longitudinally.

Ficoll-Paque density gradient centrifugation was the method used to isolate PBMCs. What the research found in general, with its limitations: The study covered only a couple of mild cases, and larger cohorts including severe cases with pre-infection samples were considered necessary. Clones that contracted from day 15 to 85 showed balanced CD4/CD8 phenotypes, whereas a second wave of clones that expanded from day 15 to 37 leaned towards CD4+. Contracting CD4+ clones were located mainly in the CM and EM memory subsets, whereas CD8+ clones were found to be enriched in EMRA. Some responding clones were detected in pre-infection memory, suggesting pre-existing cross-reactive memory T cells joined the SARS-CoV-2 response. SARS-CoV-2 specificity of the second-wave clones peaking on day 37 was not confirmed.

The specimen sequenced was PBMCs or a T cell subset sorted from them (not recorded which). The TCR comes from a man between 18 and 29 years old who had mild COVID-19 (a few samples of this study predate the infection). The sample titles of this study are shuffled in the database, so cell type and time point are left out; the donor was told from shared clones.

The bases are TGCGCCAGCAGCCCCGGGGGGAGCTCCTACAATGAGCAGTTCTTC. Translated, it gives CASSPGGSSYNEQFF. This receptor chain uses TRBV4-1 and TRBJ2-1; 7 nucleotides in the junction match TRBD2. The germline V gene specifies MGHRA as CDR1 and YSYEKL as CDR2. From cysteine to phenylalanine, the CDR3 is 15 amino acids long. Of the read, only the CDR3 DNA is kept; its 45 bases are in frame from base 1. Trimming leaves V shorter by 4 bases and J shorter by 0 bases, with the junction holding 3 bases beyond the gene matches.